This T cell receptor beta chain was identified during a study of T cells in localized non-small cell lung cancer. In germline, CDR1 is MNHGY, CDR2 SAAAGT. The CDR3 totals 13 residues. The V end lost 6 bases, the J end lost 5 bases, and 13 bases lay between the germline ends. Clones were sequenced by immunoSEQ multiplex PCR, and TCRdb holds only the in-frame ones, with some missing. The top ten hold 13% of the sample, which has some 1,800 clones, about 20% seen once. This sequence was found in a man between 18 and 55 years old with stage I lung adenocarcinoma. J is TRBJ1-1 and V is TRBV6-8; D may be TRBD1 (5 bases). Specimen: normal lung tissue next to the tumor, collected before any cancer treatment. The DNA of the CDR3 is TGTGCCAGCAGCCGATCAGGGTATACTGAAGCTTTCTTT. Amino acid sequence: CASSRSGYTEAFF.